This T cell receptor beta chain was captured by sequencing in a study of shared clonotypes between healthy human individuals (dated by TCRdb to 2019 to 2021). Broadly, across the study: Three men and two women, aged 18 to 49 years, made up the cohort. For each donor, CD4 naive and CD4 memory were each run on three plates, CD8 naive on two plates, and CD8 memory on one plate. Blood TCR repertoires of several healthy adults were deeply sequenced to estimate repertoire size and the extent of clonotype sharing between individuals. Different laboratories and diverse techniques were used to prepare libraries and sequence TCR repertoires, to increase sequencing depth and limit assay-specific biases. Each donor's leukapheresis produced roughly between roughly 0.94 and 9.5 billion PBMCs.

The CDR3 covers 19 residues, taking in both the cysteine and the phenylalanine. The CDR3 DNA has 57 bases and is translated from base 1. Reading the germline V gene (reference sequence) gives CDR1 MNHEY and CDR2 SMNVEV. The V end gives up 3 bases and the J end 0 bases, leaving 6 bases in the junction not matched to a gene. Using the deep immunoSEQ assay, TCR CDR3 regions were amplified from genomic DNA by multiplex PCR. Extracted genomic DNA from each cell subset was distributed evenly across all wells of several immunoSEQ 96-well plates, and each plate was treated as a replicate. For sorted subsets, roughly 190 ng of genomic DNA, equivalent to around 29,000 T cell genomes, went into each replicate PCR. Purified libraries were quantified with a Qubit 3.0 fluorometer, sized on a Bioanalyzer 2100, and re-quantified with the KAPA Library Quantification kit. Every immunoSEQ 96-well plate was sequenced on a separate single-read 150-cycle Illumina NextSeq 550 flow cell. Under the source paper's analysis protocol: Because the immunoSEQ output included only junctional sequences and no quality scores, the filtering could not be the same as the filtering used for full-length reads. To assign V/J genes and CDR3, sequences were annotated using PyIR, a Python wrapper for IgBLAST v1.9, with IMGT germline references. Any read was removed if the V/J assignment was weak (E-value above 1e-6), the CDR3 was missing, or the read contained stop codons, out-of-frame junctions, or ambiguous translated residues. V3J clonotypes were defined as sequences sharing the same inferred V gene, J gene, and CDR3 amino acid sequence. To compute the percentage overlap between repertoires, the number of shared unique clonotypes was divided by the size of the smaller repertoire. Richness of each repertoire was evaluated using RTK rarefaction, the Chao1 estimator, and Recon v2.1 estimates of unobserved clonotypes. For all TCRbeta clonotypes obtained by the gDNA method from a handful of donors, generation probabilities were computed with OLGA. Held by TCRdb, this immuneACCESS table contains in-frame sequences only and omits some clones. Under half of the omission traces to an unresolved V gene where checked; the cause of the rest is unknown. V and J calls and clone size are as listed in that table; D and trimming were resolved from the DNA. This sample lists 800,000 to 1,200,000 clones; roughly 74% were detected once. Roughly 0.56% of the sample comes from the top ten.

In regard to this clone: Its antigen is not yet known. No base qualities exist here, and no much larger clone lies one base off it.

The donors were healthy, HIV-negative adults who had no recently reported acute infections or vaccinations. Every donor was a Caucasian adult living in Nashville, Tennessee, USA. CD4+ T cells were enriched by magnetic negative selection; naive cells were then positively selected on CD45RA, and the negative fraction formed the memory subset. After blood collection by leukapheresis, PBMCs were isolated using Ficoll-Histopaque density gradient centrifugation and then cryopreserved in the vapor phase of liquid nitrogen. Analytical flow cytometry was used to check the purity and quantity of each magnetically sorted T cell population. From each sorted fraction, genomic DNA was isolated and quantified by UV absorbance on a Nanodrop 2000c. General study outcomes and caveats: Sampling was restricted to blood, and TCR repertoires in tissue are likely to differ from TCR repertoires in blood. Higher generation probabilities were observed for clonotypes shared by all four sorted-subset donors than for non-shared clonotypes. Naive subsets generally had larger estimated clonotype richness than memory subsets did. Incomplete sequencing was indicated by rarefaction of sorted-subset datasets, despite the large sequencing depth. Because the study included a small number of donors, the genetic and exposure-history diversity represented was limited. Pairwise subsampling indicated that sequencing depth was expected to affect the degree of clonotype sharing among donors. Sharing across a handful of donors was observed for around 5% of naive CD4, over 3% of naive CD8, 2% to 2.5% of memory CD4, and 0.4% of memory CD8 clonotypes.

The sample was memory CD4+ T cells from PBMCs. Read against the paper, the sample's cell subset or site label means: CD45RA-negative fraction. The V gene is TRBV27 and the J gene is TRBJ2-1; TRBD2 aligns with 15 central bases. This TCR came from a man aged 18-30 years in good health. Some clones in this sample may be carry-over from other donors' samples. The DNA sequence follows: TGTGCCAGCAGTTTGCAAGGACTAGCGGGAGGGGACTCCTACAATGAGCAGTTCTTC. It translates as CASSLQGLAGGDSYNEQFF.